The subject of this entry is one TCR beta chain. Per germline, CDR1 SGHTA and CDR2 FQGTGA. This CDR3 has 15 residues. Losses at the gene ends were 6 bases for V and 2 bases for J; bases not matched to a gene: 6. This entry comes from a study of T cell changes during pregnancy in multiple sclerosis. TCRdb's table, derived via immunoSEQ multiplex PCR, lists solely in-frame clones and lacks some. The table has 70,000 to 95,000 clones, approximately 89% seen once. This specimen consisted of peripheral blood, obtained before pregnancy. The chain couples TRBV7-3 to TRBJ2-2; TRBD2 matches 7 bases. This TCR was recovered from a female donor with multiple sclerosis, enrolled in a pregnancy study. The CDR3 loop is CASSPGLFNTGELFF. The CDR3 DNA follows: TGTGCCAGCAGTCCGGGACTATTCAACACCGGGGAGCTGTTTTTT.